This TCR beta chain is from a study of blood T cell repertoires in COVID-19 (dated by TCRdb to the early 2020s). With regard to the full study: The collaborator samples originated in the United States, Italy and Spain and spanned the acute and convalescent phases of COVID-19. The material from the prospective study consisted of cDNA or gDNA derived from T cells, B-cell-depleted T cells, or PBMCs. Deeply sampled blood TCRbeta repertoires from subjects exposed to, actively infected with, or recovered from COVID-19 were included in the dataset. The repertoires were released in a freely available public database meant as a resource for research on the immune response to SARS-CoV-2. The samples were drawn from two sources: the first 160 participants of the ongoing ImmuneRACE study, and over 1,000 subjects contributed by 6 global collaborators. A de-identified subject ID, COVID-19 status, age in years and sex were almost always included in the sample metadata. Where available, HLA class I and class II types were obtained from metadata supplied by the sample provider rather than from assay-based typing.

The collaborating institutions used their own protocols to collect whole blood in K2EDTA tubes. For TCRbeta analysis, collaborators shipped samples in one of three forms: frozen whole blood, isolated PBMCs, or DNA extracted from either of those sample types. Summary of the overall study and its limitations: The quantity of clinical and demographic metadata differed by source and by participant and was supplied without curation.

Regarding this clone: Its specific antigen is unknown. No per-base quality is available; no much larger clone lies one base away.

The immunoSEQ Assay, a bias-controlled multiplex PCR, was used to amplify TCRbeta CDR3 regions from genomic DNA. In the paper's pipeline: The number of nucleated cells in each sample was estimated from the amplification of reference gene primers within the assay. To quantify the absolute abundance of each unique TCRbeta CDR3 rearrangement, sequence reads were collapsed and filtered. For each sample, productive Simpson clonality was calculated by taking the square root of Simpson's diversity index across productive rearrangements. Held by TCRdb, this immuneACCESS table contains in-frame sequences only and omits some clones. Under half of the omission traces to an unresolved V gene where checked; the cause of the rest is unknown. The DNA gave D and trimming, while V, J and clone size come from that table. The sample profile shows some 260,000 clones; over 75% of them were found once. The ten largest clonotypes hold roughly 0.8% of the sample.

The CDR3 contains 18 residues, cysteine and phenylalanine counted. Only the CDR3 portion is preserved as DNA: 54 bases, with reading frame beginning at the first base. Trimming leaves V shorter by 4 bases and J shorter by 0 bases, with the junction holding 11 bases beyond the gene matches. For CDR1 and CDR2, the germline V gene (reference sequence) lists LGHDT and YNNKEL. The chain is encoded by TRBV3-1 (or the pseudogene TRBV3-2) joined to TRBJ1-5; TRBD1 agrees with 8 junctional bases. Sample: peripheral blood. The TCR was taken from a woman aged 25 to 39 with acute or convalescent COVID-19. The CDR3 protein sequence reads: CASSPGQEPLYSNQPQHF. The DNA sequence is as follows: TGTGCCAGCAGCCCGGGACAGGAACCTCTTTATAGCAATCAGCCCCAGCATTTT.